Listed below are T cell receptor beta chains from one sample, sequenced in a study of post-analysis software for immune sequencing data. MiXCR, run by TCRdb on the PCR reads, gives a single entry per CDR3 protein. The sample lists hundreds of thousands of distinct CDR3 sequences, 55% to 60% seen once, with 11% in the top ten. The sample consisted of blood. Every receptor here comes from a girl aged 2 to 9 with multiple sclerosis. The CDR3 runs from the conserved cysteine through the conserved F or W. The D gene is left open where the match is weak. Only some rows state a clone size, as once, few, many or a class for expanded clones.

TRBD1	TRBV12-3/TRBV12-4	TRBJ2-7	.	TGTGCGGTTCCAACGGACAGGCTCTCCTACGAGCAGTACTTC	CAVPTDRLSYEQYF
.	TRBV4-1	TRBJ2-4	.	TGCGCCAGCAGCCAAGGAGGGGGTCCAAACATTCAGTACTTC	CASSQGGGPNIQYF
.	TRBV19	TRBJ2-5	once	TGTGCCAGTAGTCCGACGAGGGCGAAGGTCGGGGAGACCCAGTACTTC	CASSPTRAKVGETQYF
TRBD1	TRBV7-2	TRBJ1-2	.	TGTGCCAGCAGCTCAGACAGGGGCGACTATGGCTACACCTTC	CASSSDRGDYGYTF
TRBD2	TRBV4-1	TRBJ2-3	.	TGCGCCAGCCTAGGGGGAGTAGCGGGAGGGCGGGCGGATACGCAGTATTTT	CASLGGVAGGRADTQYF
TRBD2	TRBV20-1	TRBJ2-1	.	TGCAGTGCTTCCCGGACTAGCGGGAGGGGCGATGAGCAGTTCTTC	CSASRTSGRGDEQFF
TRBD2	TRBV27	TRBJ2-1	.	TGTGCCAGCAGTTTAGGGGGGGTCATTCCCCACAATGAGCAGTTCTTC	CASSLGGVIPHNEQFF
TRBD2	TRBV7-9	TRBJ2-1	.	TGTGCCGGCCTACAGCGGGAGGGCTCCAACAATGAGCAGTTCTTC	CAGLQREGSNNEQFF
TRBD2	TRBV6-1	TRBJ2-7	.	TGTGCCAGCAGCGCCTTAGGGGTTGCGGGAGGGTCCGAGCAGTACTTC	CASSALGVAGGSEQYF
.	TRBV5-1	TRBJ2-3	.	TGCGCCAGCAGCTTGGGGGACCAGTCAGCAGATACGCAGTATTTT	CASSLGDQSADTQYF
TRBD1	TRBV6-1	TRBJ1-4	.	TGTGCCAGCAGTGAGACAGGGGGCGGAGAAAAACTGTTTTTT	CASSETGGGEKLFF
.	TRBV6-1	TRBJ2-6	.	TGTGCCAGCAGTGTAGGCTCTGGGGCCAACGTCCTGACTTTC	CASSVGSGANVLTF
TRBD2	TRBV5-1	TRBJ2-1	once	TGCGCCAGCAGCAGCCACCTAGCGGGAGTTAGCTACAATGAGCAGTTCTTC	CASSSHLAGVSYNEQFF
TRBD2	TRBV10-1	TRBJ2-1	few	TGCGCCAGCGCGCCGGGGAGCGGGAGTACCCACAATGAGCAGTTCTTC	CASAPGSGSTHNEQFF
TRBD1	TRBV10-3	TRBJ1-2	.	TGTGCCATCACTCCGACTGGGACAGGGACTGACTATGGCTACACCTTC	CAITPTGTGTDYGYTF
.	TRBV3-1	TRBJ2-7	few	TGTGCCAGCAGCCCCGACGGAGGGTTCATCTACGAGCAGTACTTC	CASSPDGGFIYEQYF
TRBD1	TRBV6-6	TRBJ1-1	.	TGTGCCAGCAAATCACTCCAGGGGGGGAACACTGAAGCTTTCTTT	CASKSLQGGNTEAFF
.	TRBV10-3	TRBJ2-3	.	TGTGCCATCAGGCCGGGAGGCACAGATACGCAGTATTTT	CAIRPGGTDTQYF
.	TRBV3-1	TRBJ2-3	.	TGTGCCAGCAGCCCCCCGTCAGCGGAGGCTACAGATACGCAGTATTTT	CASSPPSAEATDTQYF
.	TRBV7-9	TRBJ1-1	.	TGTGCCAGCACCGACAGTGAAGCTTTCTTT	CASTDSEAFF
.	TRBV10-2	TRBJ2-5	few	TGCGCCAGCTTGGAGGGTTACCCTCAAGAGACCCAGTACTTC	CASLEGYPQETQYF
TRBD1	TRBV7-9	TRBJ2-1	.	TGTGCCAGCAGCTCGGGACAGTGGAGTTTCGATGAGCAGTTCTTC	CASSSGQWSFDEQFF
TRBD1	TRBV29-1	TRBJ2-5	few	TGCAGCGCCACGACAGGGGGGCAAGAGACCCAGTACTTC	CSATTGGQETQYF
TRBD2	TRBV4-1	TRBJ2-5	.	TGCGCCAGCAGCCAAGATTTAGCGGGAGGGGATCGGGAGACCCAGTACTTC	CASSQDLAGGDRETQYF
TRBD1	TRBV7-8	TRBJ2-7	.	TGTGCCAGCAGCTCATCGAGAGACAGGGGAGGCTACGAGCAGTACTTC	CASSSSRDRGGYEQYF
.	TRBV10-1	TRBJ1-1	.	TGCGCCAGCTCTCAGGGAGGAGTTAAGACTGAAGCTTTCTTT	CASSQGGVKTEAFF
.	TRBV20-1	TRBJ1-2	.	TGCAGTGCTAGAGATAACTGGGGAGGCTACACCTTC	CSARDNWGGYTF
.	TRBV5-6	TRBJ2-4	.	TGTGCCAGCACCTTTCTCCCGGGACATGGAAACATTCAGTACTTC	CASTFLPGHGNIQYF
.	TRBV6-5	TRBJ2-1	.	TGTGCCAGCGGCCGCGGGACCTCTCAGGATGAGCAGTTCTTC	CASGRGTSQDEQFF
TRBD1	TRBV7-6	TRBJ2-3	once	TGTGCCAGCAGCGGGACAGGGGCCACAGATACGCAGTATTTT	CASSGTGATDTQYF
.	TRBV6-6	TRBJ2-6	many	TGTGCCAGCAGTTACTCGACGGGTGGGGCCAACGTCCTGACTTTC	CASSYSTGGANVLTF
.	TRBV27	TRBJ2-1	.	TGTGCCAGCAGTTTTCACCGACCCCCCCTGCGATACAATGAGCAGTTCTTC	CASSFHRPPLRYNEQFF
TRBD1	TRBV12-3/TRBV12-4	TRBJ2-5	once	TGTGCCAGCAGTTATTGGGACAGGCAAGAGACCCAGTACTTC	CASSYWDRQETQYF
.	TRBV5-1	TRBJ2-2	.	TGCGCCAGCAGCAGGGACCCGTCCACCGGGGAGCTGTTTTTT	CASSRDPSTGELFF
TRBD2	TRBV6-4	TRBJ2-1	once	TGTGCCAGCAGTGACTGGACTAGCGGGAACCATGAGCAGTTCTTC	CASSDWTSGNHEQFF
.	TRBV12-3/TRBV12-4	TRBJ1-2	.	TGTACCAGCAGTCTCGGGGGTTATGGCTACACCTTC	CTSSLGGYGYTF
TRBD2	TRBV20-1	TRBJ2-1	.	TGCAGTGTTGTACGGGAGGGCCTAAATGAGCAGTTCTTC	CSVVREGLNEQFF
.	TRBV7-2	TRBJ1-1	.	TGTGCCAGCAGCTTAGTCGAGGGGAAGGGCACTGAAGCTTTCTTT	CASSLVEGKGTEAFF
.	TRBV12-3/TRBV12-4	TRBJ1-1	.	TGTGCCAGCAGTTTTAATCAGGCGAACACTGAAGCTTTCTTT	CASSFNQANTEAFF
.	TRBV20-1	TRBJ2-5	.	TGCAGTGCTAGCCGCAGGGAAGAGACCCAGTACTTC	CSASRREETQYF
TRBD2	TRBV5-1	TRBJ2-1	few	TGCGCCAGCAGCTTGGCTCCTAGCGGGAGGGTTAGTGGTGAGCAGTTCTTC	CASSLAPSGRVSGEQFF
.	TRBV6-1	TRBJ2-1	few	TGTGCCAGCAGTCCCCTCATGTACAATGAGCAGTTCTTC	CASSPLMYNEQFF
.	TRBV20-1	TRBJ1-2	.	TGCAGTGCTAGGGCCCCCAGAGATCGGGGGGCGGGAGGCTACACCTTC	CSARAPRDRGAGGYTF
.	TRBV12-3/TRBV12-4	TRBJ2-3	.	TGTGCCAGCACCCCAAAGTTGCGGGACAGACCCACAGATACGCAGTATTTT	CASTPKLRDRPTDTQYF
TRBD1	TRBV10-3	TRBJ1-2	.	TGTGCCATCAGTGACCGTGGACAGGGTCGCTATGGCTACACCTTC	CAISDRGQGRYGYTF
TRBD2	TRBV28	TRBJ2-7	few	TGTGCCAGCAGCACGTTCTCCGGGACTAGCGGGTTTCACTCCTACGAGCAGTACTTC	CASSTFSGTSGFHSYEQYF
.	TRBV7-9	TRBJ2-7	few	TGTGCCAGCAGCTTAGGGGACTGGCCCTACGAGCAGTACTTC	CASSLGDWPYEQYF
.	TRBV9	TRBJ1-1	.	TGCGCCAGCAGCGTAGAGGCAAACACTGAAGCTTTCTTT	CASSVEANTEAFF
.	TRBV5-1	TRBJ2-7	.	TGCGCCAGCAGCGACGGAGAGGGATCTAACGAGCAGTACTTC	CASSDGEGSNEQYF
.	TRBV20-1	TRBJ2-1	.	TGCAGTGCTAGGAATACGGTCGATGAGCAGTTCTTC	CSARNTVDEQFF
.	TRBV29-1	TRBJ1-4	.	TGCAGCGTCGGCCCGCGGGACAATGAAAAACTGTTTTTT	CSVGPRDNEKLFF
TRBD1	TRBV6-6	TRBJ2-7	few	TGTGCCAGCAGTTACACTGAGGACAGGGCCTCCTACGAGCAGTACTTC	CASSYTEDRASYEQYF
.	TRBV12-3/TRBV12-4	TRBJ1-2	.	TGTGCCAGCAGTCCCCAGGAGCTTAACTATGGCTACACCTTC	CASSPQELNYGYTF
.	TRBV6-6	TRBJ2-1	.	TGTGCCAGCAGTTACTCGATCCGCCAGGGGGGGAATGAGCAGTTCTTC	CASSYSIRQGGNEQFF
TRBD1	TRBV15	TRBJ1-2	.	TGTGCCACCAGTCCTCGCCGGGACAGGGGGGACTATGGCTACACCTTC	CATSPRRDRGDYGYTF
.	TRBV18	TRBJ2-1	.	TGTGCCAGCTCACCACGGGATCGATCCAATGAGCAGTTCTTC	CASSPRDRSNEQFF
.	TRBV29-1	TRBJ2-3	.	TGCAGCGTTGGACAGATCGTTAGCACAGATACGCAGTATTTT	CSVGQIVSTDTQYF
TRBD1	TRBV18	TRBJ2-3	.	TGTGCCAGCTCACCAATGGGACAGCACACAGATACGCAGTATTTT	CASSPMGQHTDTQYF
.	TRBV6-6	TRBJ2-5	.	TGTGCCAGCAGTTACGGGTCTAGCTTCGTGGAGACCCAGTACTTC	CASSYGSSFVETQYF